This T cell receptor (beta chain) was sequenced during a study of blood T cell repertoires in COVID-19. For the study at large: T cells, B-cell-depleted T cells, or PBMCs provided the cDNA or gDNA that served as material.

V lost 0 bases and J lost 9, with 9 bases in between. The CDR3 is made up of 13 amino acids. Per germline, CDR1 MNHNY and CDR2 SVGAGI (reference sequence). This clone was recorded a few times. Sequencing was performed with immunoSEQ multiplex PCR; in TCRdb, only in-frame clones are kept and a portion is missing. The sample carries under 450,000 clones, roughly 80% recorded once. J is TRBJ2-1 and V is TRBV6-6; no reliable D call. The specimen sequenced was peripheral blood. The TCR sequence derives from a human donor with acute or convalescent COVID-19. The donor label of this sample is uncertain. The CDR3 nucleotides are TGTGCCAGCAGTTACTCGACTGCCGGTGAGCAGTTCTTC. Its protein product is CASSYSTAGEQFF.